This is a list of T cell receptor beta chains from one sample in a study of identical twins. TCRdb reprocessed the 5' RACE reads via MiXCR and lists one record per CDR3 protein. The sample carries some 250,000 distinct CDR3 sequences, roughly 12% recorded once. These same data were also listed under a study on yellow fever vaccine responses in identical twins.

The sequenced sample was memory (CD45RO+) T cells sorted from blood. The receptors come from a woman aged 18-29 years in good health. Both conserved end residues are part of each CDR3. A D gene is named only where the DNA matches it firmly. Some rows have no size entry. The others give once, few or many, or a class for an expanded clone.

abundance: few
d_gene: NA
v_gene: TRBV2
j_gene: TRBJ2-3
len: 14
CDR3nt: TGTGCCAGCAGTGGGGTAGCGAGCACAGATACGCAGTATTTT
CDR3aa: CASSGVASTDTQYF

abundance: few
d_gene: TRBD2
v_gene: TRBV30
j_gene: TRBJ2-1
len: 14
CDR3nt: TGTGCCTGGAGTTTAGTCCCCGCGGGGGGTGAGCAGTTCTTC
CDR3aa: CAWSLVPAGGEQFF

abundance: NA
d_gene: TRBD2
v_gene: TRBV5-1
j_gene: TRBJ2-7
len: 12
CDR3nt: TGCGCCAGCAGCTGGACTAGTTCCGAGCAGTACTTC
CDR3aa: CASSWTSSEQYF

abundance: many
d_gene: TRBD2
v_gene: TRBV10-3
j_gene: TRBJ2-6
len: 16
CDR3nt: TGTGCCATCAGTGGTAGCGGGAGCTCTGGGGCCAACGTCCTGACTTTC
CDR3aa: CAISGSGSSGANVLTF

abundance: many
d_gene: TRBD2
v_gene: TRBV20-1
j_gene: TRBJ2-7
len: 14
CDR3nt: TGCAGTGCAGCCCTTTGGCGGGGGGGCTACGAGCAGTACTTC
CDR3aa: CSAALWRGGYEQYF

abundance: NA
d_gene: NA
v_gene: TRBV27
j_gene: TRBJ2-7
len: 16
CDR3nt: TGTGCCAGCAGTATCCGGGCTACAGAGTCGTCCTACGAGCAGTACTTC
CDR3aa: CASSIRATESSYEQYF

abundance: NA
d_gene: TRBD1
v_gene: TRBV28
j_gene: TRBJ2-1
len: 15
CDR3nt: TGTGCCAGCAGTTTCCGGGACAGGGTGGCCAATGAGCAGTTCTTC
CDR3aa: CASSFRDRVANEQFF

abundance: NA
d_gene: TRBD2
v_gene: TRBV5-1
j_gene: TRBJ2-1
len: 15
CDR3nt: TGCGCCAGCAGCCCCGGACTAGTGGGAAACAATGAGCAGTTCTTC
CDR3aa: CASSPGLVGNNEQFF

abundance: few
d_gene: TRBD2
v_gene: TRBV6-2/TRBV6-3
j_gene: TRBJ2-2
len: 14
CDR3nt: TGTGCCAGCATCCACCGGGGGGACACCGGGGAGCTGTTTTTT
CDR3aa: CASIHRGDTGELFF

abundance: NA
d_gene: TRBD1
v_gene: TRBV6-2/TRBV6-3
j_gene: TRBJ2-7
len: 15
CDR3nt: TGTGCCAGCAGTTACGTGGGACAGGGAGTCTACGAGCAGTACTTC
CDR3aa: CASSYVGQGVYEQYF

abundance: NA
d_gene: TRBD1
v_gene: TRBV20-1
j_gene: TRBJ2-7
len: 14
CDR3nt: TGCAGTGCTACTGGGGCAGGGGGTGATGACGAGCAGTACTTC
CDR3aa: CSATGAGGDDEQYF

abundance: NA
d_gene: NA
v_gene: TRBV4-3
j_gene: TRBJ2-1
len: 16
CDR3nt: TGCTCCAGCAGCCAACTTCTGGGAAGCTCCTACAATGAGCAGTTCTTC
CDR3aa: CSSSQLLGSSYNEQFF

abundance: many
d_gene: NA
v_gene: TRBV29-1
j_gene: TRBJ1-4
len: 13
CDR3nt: TGCAGCGTTGAAGATAACCGAGTTGAAAAACTGTTTTTT
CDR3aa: CSVEDNRVEKLFF

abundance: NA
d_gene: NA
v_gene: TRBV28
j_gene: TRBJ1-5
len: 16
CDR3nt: TGTGCCAGCACCCCAGTTGGGGGGGCAAAGTTACAGCCCCAGCATTTT
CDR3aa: CASTPVGGAKLQPQHF

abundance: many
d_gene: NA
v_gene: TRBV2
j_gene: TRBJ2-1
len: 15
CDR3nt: TGTGCCAGCAGTGGCGTTTTTGCGACCAACAATGAGCAGTTCTTC
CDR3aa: CASSGVFATNNEQFF

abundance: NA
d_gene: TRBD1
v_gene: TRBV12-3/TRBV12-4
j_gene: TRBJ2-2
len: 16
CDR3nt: TGTGCCAGCAGTTTACCCCGGACAGGGAACACCGGGGAGCTGTTTTTT
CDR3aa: CASSLPRTGNTGELFF

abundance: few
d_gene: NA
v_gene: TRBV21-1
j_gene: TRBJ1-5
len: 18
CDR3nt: TGTGCCAGCAGCAAATGGGTGGACAGGGGGCGCAGCAATCAGCCCCAGCATTTT
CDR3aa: CASSKWVDRGRSNQPQHF

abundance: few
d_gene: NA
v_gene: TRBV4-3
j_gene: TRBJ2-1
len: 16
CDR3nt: TGCGCCAGCAGCCAAGGTGACGGGAGCTCCTACAATGAGCAGTTCTTC
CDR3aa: CASSQGDGSSYNEQFF

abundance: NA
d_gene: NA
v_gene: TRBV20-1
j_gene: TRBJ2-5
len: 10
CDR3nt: TGCAGTCTTTTGGGAGGGACCCAGTACTTC
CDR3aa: CSLLGGTQYF

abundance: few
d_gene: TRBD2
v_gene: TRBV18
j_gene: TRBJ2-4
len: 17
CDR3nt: TGTGCCAGCTCATTAACTAGCGGGGGCTCCACCAAAAACATTCAGTACTTC
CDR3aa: CASSLTSGGSTKNIQYF

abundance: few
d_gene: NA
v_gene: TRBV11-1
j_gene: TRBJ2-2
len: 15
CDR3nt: TGTGCCAGCAGCCACCCCGCCGGGGGCACCGGGGAGCTGTTTTTT
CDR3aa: CASSHPAGGTGELFF

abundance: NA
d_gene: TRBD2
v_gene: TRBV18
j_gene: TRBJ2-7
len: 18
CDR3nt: TGTGCCAGCTCACCAGTTACGACTAGCGGGGGCCTAACCTACGAGCAGTACTTC
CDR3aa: CASSPVTTSGGLTYEQYF

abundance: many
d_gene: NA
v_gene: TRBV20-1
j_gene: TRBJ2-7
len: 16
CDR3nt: TGCAGTGCCAGACCTTATCCGGGACTGACTATATACGAGCAGTACTTC
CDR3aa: CSARPYPGLTIYEQYF

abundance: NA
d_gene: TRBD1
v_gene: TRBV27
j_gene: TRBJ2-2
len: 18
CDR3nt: TGTGCCAGCAGTTTATTGGGGACAGGGGGCCCCACCACCGGGGAGCTGTTTTTT
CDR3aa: CASSLLGTGGPTTGELFF

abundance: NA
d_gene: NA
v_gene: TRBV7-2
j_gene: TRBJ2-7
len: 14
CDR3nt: TGTGCCAGCAGCCCGAGCGGGTTCTCCTACGAGCAGTACTTC
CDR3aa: CASSPSGFSYEQYF

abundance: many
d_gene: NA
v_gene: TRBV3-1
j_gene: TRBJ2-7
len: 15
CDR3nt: TGTGCCAGCAGCCAAGTTTCCGCCAACACCTACGAGCAGTACTTC
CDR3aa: CASSQVSANTYEQYF

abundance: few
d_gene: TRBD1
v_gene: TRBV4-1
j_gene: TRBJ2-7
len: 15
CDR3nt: TGCGCCAGCAGCCAAACTCGGACAGGGGTAGGGGAGCAGTACTTC
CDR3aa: CASSQTRTGVGEQYF

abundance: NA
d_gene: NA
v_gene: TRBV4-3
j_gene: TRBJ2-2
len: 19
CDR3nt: TGCGCCAGCAGCTTACAGATAGCGGTAGGGGAGGATAACACCGGGGAGCTGTTTTTT
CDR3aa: CASSLQIAVGEDNTGELFF

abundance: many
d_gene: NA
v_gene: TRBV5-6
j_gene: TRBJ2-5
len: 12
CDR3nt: TGTGCCAGCAGCTTACCTCAAGAGACCCAGTACTTC
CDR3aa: CASSLPQETQYF

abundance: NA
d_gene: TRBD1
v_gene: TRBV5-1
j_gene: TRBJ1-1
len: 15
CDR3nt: TGCGCCAGCAGCGCCGGGACAGGAGGCTACACTGAAGCTTTCTTT
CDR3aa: CASSAGTGGYTEAFF

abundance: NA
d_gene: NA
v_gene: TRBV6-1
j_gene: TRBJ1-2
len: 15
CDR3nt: TGTGCCAGCAGTCCCAACCTTGGGGGCGTCTATGGCTACACCTTC
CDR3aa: CASSPNLGGVYGYTF

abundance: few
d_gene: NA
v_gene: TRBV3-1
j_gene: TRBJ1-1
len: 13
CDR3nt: TGTGCCAGCAGCCATCGAGTGAACACTGAAGCTTTCTTT
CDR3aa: CASSHRVNTEAFF

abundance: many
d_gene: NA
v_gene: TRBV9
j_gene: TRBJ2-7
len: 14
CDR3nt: TGTGCCAGCAGCGTTCTGGACACTACCTACGAGCAGTACTTC
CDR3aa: CASSVLDTTYEQYF

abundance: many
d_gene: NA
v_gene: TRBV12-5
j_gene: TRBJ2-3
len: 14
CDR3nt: TGTGCTAGTGGTTCGAATCTAGTTTCACATACGCAGTATTTT
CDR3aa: CASGSNLVSHTQYF

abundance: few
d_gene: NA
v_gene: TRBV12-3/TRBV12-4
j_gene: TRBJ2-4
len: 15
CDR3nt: TGTGCCAGCAGTTCTGACAGCCTAGCCAAAAACATTCAGTACTTC
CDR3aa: CASSSDSLAKNIQYF

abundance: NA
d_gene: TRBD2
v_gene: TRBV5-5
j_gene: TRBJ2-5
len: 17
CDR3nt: TGTGCCAGCAGCTTGTTTGCGGGAGGGCCTCTCCAAGAGACCCAGTACTTC
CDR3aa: CASSLFAGGPLQETQYF

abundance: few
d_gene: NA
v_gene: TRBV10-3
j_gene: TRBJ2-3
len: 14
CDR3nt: TGTGCCACCAACCCGGACACCAGCACAGATACGCAGTATTTT
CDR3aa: CATNPDTSTDTQYF